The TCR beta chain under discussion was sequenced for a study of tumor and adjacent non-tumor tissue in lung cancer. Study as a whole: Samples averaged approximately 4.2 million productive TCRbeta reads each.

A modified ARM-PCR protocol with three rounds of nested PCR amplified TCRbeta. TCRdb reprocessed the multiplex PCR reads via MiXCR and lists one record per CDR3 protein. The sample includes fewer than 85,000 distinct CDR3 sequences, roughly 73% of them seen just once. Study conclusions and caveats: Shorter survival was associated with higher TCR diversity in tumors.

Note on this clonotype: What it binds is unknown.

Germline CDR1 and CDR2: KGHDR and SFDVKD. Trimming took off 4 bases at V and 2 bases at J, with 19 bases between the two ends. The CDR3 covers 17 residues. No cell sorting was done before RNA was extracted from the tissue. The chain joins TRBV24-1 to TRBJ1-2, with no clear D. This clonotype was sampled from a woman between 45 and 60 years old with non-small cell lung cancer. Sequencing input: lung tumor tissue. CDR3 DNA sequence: TGTGCCACCAGTGACCCATCTCCTTCAAGGGAAAACTATGGCTACACCTTC. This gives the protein CATSDPSPSRENYGYTF.